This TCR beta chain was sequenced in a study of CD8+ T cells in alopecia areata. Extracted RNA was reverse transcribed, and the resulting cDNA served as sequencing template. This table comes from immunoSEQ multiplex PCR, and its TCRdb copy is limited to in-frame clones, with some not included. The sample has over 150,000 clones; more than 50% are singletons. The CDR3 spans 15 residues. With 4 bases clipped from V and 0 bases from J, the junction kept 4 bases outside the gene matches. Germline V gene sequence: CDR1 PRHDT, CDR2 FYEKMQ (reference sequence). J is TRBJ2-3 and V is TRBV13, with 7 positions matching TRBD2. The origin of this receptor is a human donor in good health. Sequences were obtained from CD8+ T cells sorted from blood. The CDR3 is CASSSSAGSTDTQYF. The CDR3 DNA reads TGTGCCAGCAGCTCTTCAGCGGGGAGCACAGATACGCAGTATTTT.